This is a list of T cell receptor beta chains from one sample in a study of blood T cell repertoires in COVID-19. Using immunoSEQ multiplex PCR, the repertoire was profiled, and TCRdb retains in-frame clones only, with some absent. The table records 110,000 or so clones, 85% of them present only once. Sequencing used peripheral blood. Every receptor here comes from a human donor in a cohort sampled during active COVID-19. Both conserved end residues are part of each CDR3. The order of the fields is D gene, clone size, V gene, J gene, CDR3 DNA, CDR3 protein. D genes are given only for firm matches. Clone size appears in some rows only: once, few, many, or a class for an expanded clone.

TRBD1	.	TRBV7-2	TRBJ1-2	TGTGCCAGCAGCCCACAGGGACAGAATTTTAACTATGGCTACACCTTC	CASSPQGQNFNYGYTF
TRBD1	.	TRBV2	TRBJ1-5	TGTGCCAGCAGCCTGGGCCAACAGGGGATTCAGCCCCAGCATTTT	CASSLGQQGIQPQHF
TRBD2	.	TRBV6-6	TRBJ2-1	TGTGCCAGCCAAGATAGCGGGGGGGGGTCCTACAATGAGCAGTTCTTC	CASQDSGGGSYNEQFF
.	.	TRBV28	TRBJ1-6	TGTGCCAGTTGGAGTGGGGGCGGCTCCTATAATTCACCCCTCCACTTT	CASWSGGGSYNSPLHF
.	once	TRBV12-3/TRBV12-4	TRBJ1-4	TGTGCCAGCAGTCGGGGGGTTAATGAAAAACTGTTTTTT	CASSRGVNEKLFF
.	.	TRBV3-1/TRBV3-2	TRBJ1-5	TGTGCCAGCAGCCAAGAGGCGGGCAGGGGAAGCAATCAGCCCCAGCATTTT	CASSQEAGRGSNQPQHF
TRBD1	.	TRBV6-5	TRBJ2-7	TGTGCCAGCAGCGGACAGGGTGGCCCCTACGAGCAGTACTTC	CASSGQGGPYEQYF
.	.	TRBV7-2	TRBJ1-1	TGTGCCAGCAGTCGCTCGGGGGGAGACACTGAAGCTTTCTTT	CASSRSGGDTEAFF
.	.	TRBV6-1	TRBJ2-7	TGTGCCAGCAGTGAGGCGGCAGTCTCCTCCTACGAGCAGTACTTC	CASSEAAVSSYEQYF
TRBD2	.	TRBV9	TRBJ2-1	TGTGCCAGCAGTTTTACTAGCGGGGCTACCTACAATGAGCAGTTCTTC	CASSFTSGATYNEQFF
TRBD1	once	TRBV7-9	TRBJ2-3	TGTGCCAGCAGCCGGGACAGGGGGCGCACAGATACGCAGTATTTT	CASSRDRGRTDTQYF
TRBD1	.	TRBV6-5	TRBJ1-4	TGTGCCAGCAGTTACTCGGAGGGGGCACGTGAAAAACTGTTTTTT	CASSYSEGAREKLFF
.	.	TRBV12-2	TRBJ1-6	TGTGCAAGTCGCCCGGACGGGGTCTTAAATTCACCCCTCCACTTT	CASRPDGVLNSPLHF
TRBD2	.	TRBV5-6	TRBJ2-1	TGTGCCAGCAGCTTTAGGCTAGCGGGGGACAATGAGCAGTTCTTC	CASSFRLAGDNEQFF
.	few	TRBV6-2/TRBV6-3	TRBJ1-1	TGTGCCAGCAGTTACGGAGACAGTGGGAGGACTGAAGCTTTCTTT	CASSYGDSGRTEAFF
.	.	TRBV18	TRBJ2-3	TGTGCCAGCTCACCCTCAGGGGCAGCTAGCACAGATACGCAGTATTTT	CASSPSGAASTDTQYF
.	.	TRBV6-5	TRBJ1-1	TGTGCCAGCAGTTCCCCTGGGGGCCTGAACACTGAAGCTTTCTTT	CASSSPGGLNTEAFF
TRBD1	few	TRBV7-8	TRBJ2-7	TGTGCCAGCAGCTTAGCGAGGGCAGGGGGCTTGCGCGAGCAGTACTTC	CASSLARAGGLREQYF
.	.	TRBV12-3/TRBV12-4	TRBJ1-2	TGTGCCAGCAGCATAGCGGGGTCGGGAGGCTACACCTTC	CASSIAGSGGYTF
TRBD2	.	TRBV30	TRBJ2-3	TGTGCCTGGAGTGGGTTAGCGGGGAGCACAGATACGCAGTATTTT	CAWSGLAGSTDTQYF
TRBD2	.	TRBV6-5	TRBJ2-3	TGTGCCAGCAGTTTCCAGGGAGGGACAGATACGCAGTATTTT	CASSFQGGTDTQYF
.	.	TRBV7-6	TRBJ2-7	TGTGCCAGCAGCTCACAGGGAACCTACGAGCAGTACTTC	CASSSQGTYEQYF
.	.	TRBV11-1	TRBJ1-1	TGTGCCAGCAGTCGGGACATTGACACTGAAGCTTTCTTT	CASSRDIDTEAFF
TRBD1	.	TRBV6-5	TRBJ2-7	TGTGCCAGCAGTTACTCAGGGGGCGCGGCAGACGAGCAGTACTTC	CASSYSGGAADEQYF
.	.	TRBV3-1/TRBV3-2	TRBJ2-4	TGTGCCAGCAGCCATTCGGGACACTTACTAGCCAAAAACATTCAGTACTTC	CASSHSGHLLAKNIQYF
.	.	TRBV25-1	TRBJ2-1	TGTGCCAGCAGTGAATCGGGGTGGTCCTACAATGAGCAGTTCTTC	CASSESGWSYNEQFF
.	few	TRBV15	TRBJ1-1	TGTGCCACCAGCAGAGATGCGGGACTCACTGAAGCTTTCTTT	CATSRDAGLTEAFF
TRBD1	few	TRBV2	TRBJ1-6	TGTGCCAGCAGGGATTTGACAGGGGGTTGGTCACCCCTCCACTTT	CASRDLTGGWSPLHF